Ten or more counts support the clone carrying this T cell receptor (beta chain). The length of the CDR3 is 15 residues. V was clipped by 0 bases and J by 5 bases, with 14 bases between them. TCRdb ran MiXCR on the RT-PCR reads and lists one entry per CDR3 protein. The sample contains more than 550,000 distinct CDR3 sequences, 14% of which appear only once. The source of this sequence is a female donor in good health, serving as a healthy control. The rearrangement joins TRBV12-3 or TRBV12-4 to TRBJ2-7; possibly TRBD2 for D (5 bases). The source material was memory CD4+ T cells from blood. The CDR3: CASSLASRLHHEQYF. CDR3 nucleotide sequence: TGTGCCAGCAGTTTAGCATCCAGACTACACCACGAGCAGTACTTC.